This TCR beta chain was captured by sequencing in a study of T-cell reconstitution after alpha-beta-depleted transplantation in children. Study-level findings and limits: After transplant, at about two months, alpha-beta T cells were reportedly derived from several hundred expanded graft clones. Among T cells one year after transplant, newly produced cells accounted for most counts and diversity. Recipient T cells and thymic progenitors that survived gave rise to the high TCRbeta diversity observed at day 60 in some patients.

Between the trimmed V and J ends, which lost 1 base and 1 base, there was a span of 8 bases. This CDR3 spans 14 amino acids. Germline V gives CDR1 SGHRS, CDR2 YFSETQ. This clonotype was seen only once. No antigen is known for it. Library preparation (for TCRbeta) was performed with unique molecular identifiers. Each CDR3 protein gets one entry after TCRdb re-called the PCR reads with MiXCR. Of a few hundred thousand distinct CDR3 sequences in the sample, roughly 30% were seen once. The J gene is TRBJ2-5, the V gene TRBV5-1; possible D gene TRBD2, 5 bases. Sequenced here: PBMCs, sampled before TCRalphabeta/CD19-depleted stem cell transplant. This clonotype originated in a boy under three years old with Wiskott-Aldrich syndrome, due to receive a stem cell transplant. The CDR3 loop is CASSLSSAQETQYF. The CDR3 DNA follows: TGCGCCAGCAGCTTGAGTAGCGCCCAAGAGACCCAGTACTTC.